This TCR beta chain was recorded in a study of cytomegalovirus exposure and HLA in healthy donors. Regarding the study as a whole: Overall, approximately 150 TCR beta chains were annotated as cytomegalovirus-associated. Both high specificity and high sensitivity reportedly marked the classifier's diagnosis of cytomegalovirus status. Reportedly, HLA-A and HLA-B alleles of most subjects were accurately predicted from TCR beta.

In nominal health when sampled, donors likely had unrecorded immune exposures nonetheless. To note about this clone: Its cognate antigen is unknown.

Primers included in the PCR were 60 Vbeta and 13 Jbeta primers. TCRdb's copy holds only in-frame clones and misses some; the assay was immunoSEQ multiplex PCR. The sample contains under 200,000 clones, around 86% of which appear only once. The receptor was derived from a woman between 18 and 29 years old in good health and CMV-seronegative. Sequencing was performed on PBMCs.

CDR3 DNA sequence: TGTGCCATCAGTGAGTCAAGCGGGAGGGACAATAACAATGAGCAGTTCTTC. This encodes CAISESSGRDNNNEQFF. The gene calls are TRBV10-3 and TRBJ2-1; 10 nucleotides match TRBD2. This CDR3 has 17 amino acids. Trimming took 0 bases from V and 5 from J; bases not matched to a gene: 7. Germline assignment: CDR1 ENHRY and CDR2 SYGVKD.